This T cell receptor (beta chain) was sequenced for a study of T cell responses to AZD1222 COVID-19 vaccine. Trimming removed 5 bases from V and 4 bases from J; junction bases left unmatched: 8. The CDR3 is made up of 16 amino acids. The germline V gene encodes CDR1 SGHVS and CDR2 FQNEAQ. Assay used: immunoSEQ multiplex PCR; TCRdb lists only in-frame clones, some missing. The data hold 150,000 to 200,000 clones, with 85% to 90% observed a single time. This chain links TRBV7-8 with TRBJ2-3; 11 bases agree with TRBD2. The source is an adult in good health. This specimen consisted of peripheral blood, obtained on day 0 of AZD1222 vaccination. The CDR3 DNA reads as TGTGCCAGCAGCAAGTTAGCGGGAGGGCCGTCAGATACGCAGTATTTT. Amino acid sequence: CASSKLAGGPSDTQYF. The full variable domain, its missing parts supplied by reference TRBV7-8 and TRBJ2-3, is GAGVSQSPRYKVAKRGQDVALRCDPISGHVSLFWYQQALGQGPEFLTYFQNEAQLDKSGLPSDRFFAERPEGSVSTLKIQRTQQEDSAVYLCASSKLAGGPSDTQYFGPGTRLTVL.